This TCR beta chain appears in the sequencing data of a study of T cell repertoires in cytomegalovirus infection. Overall study context: In the study, CMV epitopes included recently identified HLA-C-restricted and well-studied HLA-B-restricted ones.

Regarding the study as a whole: There were HLA-C-restricted CMV-specific TCR beta clonotypes dominating the ex vivo response.

MiXCR, applied by TCRdb to the reads, yields one record per CDR3 protein. The profile shows 640,000 or so distinct CDR3 sequences, around 31% of them singletons. As concerns this clonotype: Its antigen is still unknown.

J was trimmed by 5 bases and V by 6 bases; bases with no gene match: 10. Germline V gives CDR1 SNHLY, CDR2 FYNNEI. The CDR3 contains 15 residues. This TCR derives from a human donor in good health (CMV status not recorded). Some clones in this sample may be carry-over from other donors' samples. The material sequenced was cultured PBMCs, taken from culture after CMV antigen stimulation. The chain carries TRBV2 and TRBJ2-5; TRBD1 matches at 9 bases. The CDR3: CASSEYRGRWETQYF. The CDR3 region has the DNA TGTGCCAGCAGCGAATACAGGGGGCGATGGGAGACCCAGTACTTC. The complete variable domain, with remaining parts taken from reference TRBV2 and TRBJ2-5, reads EPEVTQTPSHQVTQMGQEVILRCVPISNHLYFYWYRQILGQKVEFLVSFYNNEISEKSEIFDDQFSVERPDGSNFTLKIRSTKLEDSAMYFCASSEYRGRWETQYFGPGTRLLVL.